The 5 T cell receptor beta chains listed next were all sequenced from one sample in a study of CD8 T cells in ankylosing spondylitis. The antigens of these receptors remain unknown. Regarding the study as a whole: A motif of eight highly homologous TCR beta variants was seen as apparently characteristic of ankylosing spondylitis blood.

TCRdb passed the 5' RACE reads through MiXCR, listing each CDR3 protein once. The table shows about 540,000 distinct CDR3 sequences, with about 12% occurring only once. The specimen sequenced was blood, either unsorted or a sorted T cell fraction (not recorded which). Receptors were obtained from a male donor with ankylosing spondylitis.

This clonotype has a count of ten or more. The CDR3 region has the DNA TGTGCCAGCAGGGGGACTGGCAGCTCCTACAATGAGCAGTTCTTC. Translating it yields CASRGTGSSYNEQFF. The chain carries TRBV2 and TRBJ2-1; maybe TRBD2 (6 bases). V dropped 6 bases and J dropped 0 bases, with 12 bases sitting between them. The CDR3 contains 15 residues. Germline V gene lookup returns CDR1 SNHLY and CDR2 FYNNEI. Full variable domain (rest looked up from reference TRBV2 and TRBJ2-1): EPEVTQTPSHQVTQMGQEVILRCVPISNHLYFYWYRQILGQKVEFLVSFYNNEISEKSEIFDDQFSVERPDGSNFTLKIRSTKLEDSAMYFCASRGTGSSYNEQFFGPGTRLTVL.

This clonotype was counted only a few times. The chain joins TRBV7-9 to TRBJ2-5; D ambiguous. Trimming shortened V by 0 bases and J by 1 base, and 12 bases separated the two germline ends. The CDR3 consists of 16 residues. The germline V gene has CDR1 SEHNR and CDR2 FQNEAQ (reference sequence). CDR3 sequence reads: CASSLAPIMTQETQYF. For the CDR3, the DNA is TGTGCCAGCAGCTTAGCGCCAATAATGACCCAAGAGACCCAGTACTTC.

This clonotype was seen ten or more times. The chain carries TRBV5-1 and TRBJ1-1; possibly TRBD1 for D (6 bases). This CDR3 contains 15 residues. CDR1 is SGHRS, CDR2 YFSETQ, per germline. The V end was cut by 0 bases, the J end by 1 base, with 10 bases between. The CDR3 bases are TGCGCCAGCAGCTTGGGACAGGTCGGGAACACTGAAGCTTTCTTT. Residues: CASSLGQVGNTEAFF.

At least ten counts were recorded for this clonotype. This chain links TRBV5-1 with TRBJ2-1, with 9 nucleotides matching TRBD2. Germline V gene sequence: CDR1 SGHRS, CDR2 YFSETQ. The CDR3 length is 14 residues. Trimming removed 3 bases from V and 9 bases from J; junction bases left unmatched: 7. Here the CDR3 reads CASSSGLATGEQFF. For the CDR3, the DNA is TGCGCCAGCAGCTCAGGACTAGCGACTGGTGAGCAGTTCTTC.

CDR3 nucleotides: TGTGCCACCAGCAGAGGTGGGACCTCAGACGTCACCTTC. It is translated as CATSRGGTSDVTF. The chain uses TRBV15 and TRBJ1-2, with D possibly being TRBD1 (5 bases). Germline V lookup: CDR1 LNHNV, CDR2 YYDKDF (reference sequence). CDR3 length: 13 residues. V lost 1 base and J 13 bases, leaving 16 bases between the germline ends. The variable domain in full, with the rest retrieved from reference TRBV15 and TRBJ1-2, is DAMVIQNPRYQVTQFGKPVTLSCSQTLNHNVMYWYQQKSSQAPKLLFHYYDKDFNNEADTPDNFQSRRPNTSFCFLDIRSPGLGDTAMYLCATSRGGTSDVTFGSGTRLTVV.